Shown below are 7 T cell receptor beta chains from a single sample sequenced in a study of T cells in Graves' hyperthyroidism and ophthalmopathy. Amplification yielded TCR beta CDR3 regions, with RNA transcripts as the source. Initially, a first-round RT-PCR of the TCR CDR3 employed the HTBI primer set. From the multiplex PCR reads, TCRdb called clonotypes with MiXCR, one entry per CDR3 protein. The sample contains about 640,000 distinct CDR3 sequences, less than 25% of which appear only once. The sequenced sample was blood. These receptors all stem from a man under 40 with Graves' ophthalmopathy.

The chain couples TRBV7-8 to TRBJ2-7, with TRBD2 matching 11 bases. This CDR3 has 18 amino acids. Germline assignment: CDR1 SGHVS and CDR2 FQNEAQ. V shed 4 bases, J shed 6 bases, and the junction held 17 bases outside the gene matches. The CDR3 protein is CASSSTSGTRKRPLEQYF. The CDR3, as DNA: TGTGCCAGCAGCTCGACTAGCGGGACCCGAAAGAGGCCCCTCGAGCAGTACTTC.

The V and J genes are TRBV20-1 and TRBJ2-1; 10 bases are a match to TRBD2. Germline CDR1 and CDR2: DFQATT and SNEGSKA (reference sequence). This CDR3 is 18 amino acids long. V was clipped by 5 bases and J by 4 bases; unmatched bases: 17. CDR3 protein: CSAPPEHTSGEPYNEQFF. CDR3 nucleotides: TGCAGTGCTCCCCCGGAACATACTAGCGGGGAGCCATACAATGAGCAGTTCTTC.

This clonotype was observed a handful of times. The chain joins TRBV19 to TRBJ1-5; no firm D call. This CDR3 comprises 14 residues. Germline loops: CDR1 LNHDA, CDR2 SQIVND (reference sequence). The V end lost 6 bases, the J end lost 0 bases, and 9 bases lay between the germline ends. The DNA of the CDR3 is TGTGCCAGTAGGGCGACGGCTAGCAATCAGCCCCAGCATTTT. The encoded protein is CASRATASNQPQHF.

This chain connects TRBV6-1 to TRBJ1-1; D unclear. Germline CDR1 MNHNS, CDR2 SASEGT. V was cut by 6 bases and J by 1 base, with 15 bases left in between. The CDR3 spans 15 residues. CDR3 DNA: TGTGCCAGCAGCACCGTTGGACGGGGGAACACTGAAGCTTTCTTT. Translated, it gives CASSTVGRGNTEAFF.

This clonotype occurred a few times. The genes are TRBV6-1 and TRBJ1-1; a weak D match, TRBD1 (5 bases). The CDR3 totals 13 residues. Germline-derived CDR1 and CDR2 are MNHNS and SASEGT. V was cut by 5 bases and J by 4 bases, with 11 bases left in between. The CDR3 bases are TGTGCCAGCAGTACCCGTAGGGGCACTGAAGCTTTCTTT. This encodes CASSTRRGTEAFF.

CDR3 DNA sequence: TGTGCCAGCACCTCACCCGGGGAGACCCAGTACTTC. Its translation: CASTSPGETQYF. The chain links TRBV3-1 to TRBJ2-5; D gene uncertain. The CDR3 is made up of 12 amino acids. Per the germline V gene, CDR1 is LGHDT and CDR2 is YNNKEL (reference sequence). Between the trimmed V and J ends, which lost 7 bases and 5 bases, there was a span of 11 bases.

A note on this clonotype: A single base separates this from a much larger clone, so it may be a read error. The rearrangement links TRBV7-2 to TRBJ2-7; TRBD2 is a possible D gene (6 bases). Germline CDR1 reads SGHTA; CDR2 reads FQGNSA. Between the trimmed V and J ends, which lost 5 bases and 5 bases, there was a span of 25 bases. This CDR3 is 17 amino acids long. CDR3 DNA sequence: TGTGCCAGCAGCGTACCTCCTCCGGGACTCCTTCCCCACGAGCAGTACTTC. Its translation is CASSVPPPGLLPHEQYF.